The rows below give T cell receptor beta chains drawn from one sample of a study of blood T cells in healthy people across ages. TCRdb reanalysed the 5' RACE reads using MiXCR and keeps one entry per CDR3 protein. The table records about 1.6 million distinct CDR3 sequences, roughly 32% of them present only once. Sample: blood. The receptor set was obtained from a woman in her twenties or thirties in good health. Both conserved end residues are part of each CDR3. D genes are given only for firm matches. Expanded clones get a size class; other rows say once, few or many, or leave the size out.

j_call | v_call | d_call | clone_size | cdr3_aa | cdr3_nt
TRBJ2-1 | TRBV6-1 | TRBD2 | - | CASRSGGQNEQFF | TGTGCCAGCAGATCGGGGGGGCAGAATGAGCAGTTCTTC
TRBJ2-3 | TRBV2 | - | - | CASSLLPYTVTDTQYF | TGTGCCAGCAGCCTCCTTCCCTATACGGTGACAGATACGCAGTATTTT
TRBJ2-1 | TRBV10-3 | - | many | CAARELDEQFF | TGTGCCGCTCGTGAGTTGGATGAGCAGTTCTTC
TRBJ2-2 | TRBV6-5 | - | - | CASSISILAGELFF | TGTGCCAGCAGTATAAGCATCTTAGCCGGGGAGCTGTTTTTT
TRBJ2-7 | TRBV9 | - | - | CASSVAGTGGEQYF | TGTGCCAGCAGCGTTGCCGGGACCGGAGGGGAGCAGTACTTC
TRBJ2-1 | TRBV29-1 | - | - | CSVDHRRRSYNEQFF | TGCAGCGTTGATCATAGGAGACGCTCCTACAATGAGCAGTTCTTC
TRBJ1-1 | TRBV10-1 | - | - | CASSDWGVRHKSSTEAFF | TGCGCCAGCAGTGACTGGGGGGTGCGACATAAATCTTCCACTGAAGCTTTCTTT
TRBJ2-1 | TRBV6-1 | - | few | CASSAKGEQFF | TGTGCCAGCAGTGCTAAGGGTGAGCAGTTCTTC
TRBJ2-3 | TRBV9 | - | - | CASSVVGQGSTDTQYF | TGTGCCAGCAGCGTAGTAGGGCAGGGGAGTACAGATACGCAGTATTTT
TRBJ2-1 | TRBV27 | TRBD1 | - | CASSSTGQGNYNEQFF | TGTGCCAGCAGTTCGACGGGACAGGGGAACTACAATGAGCAGTTCTTC
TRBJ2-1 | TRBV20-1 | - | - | CSARNRESWSYEQFF | TGCAGTGCTAGAAACAGGGAGAGTTGGTCCTACGAGCAGTTCTTC
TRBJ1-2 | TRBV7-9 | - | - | CASSPVLGYGYTF | TGTGCCAGCAGCCCCGTTCTGGGGTATGGCTACACCTTC
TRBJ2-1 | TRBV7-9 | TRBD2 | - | CASSLVAGGSVEQFF | TGTGCCAGCAGCTTAGTCGCGGGAGGTAGCGTTGAGCAGTTCTTC
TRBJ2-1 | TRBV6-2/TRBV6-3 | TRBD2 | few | CASIRLAGSYNEQFF | TGTGCCAGCATTCGACTAGCGGGGTCCTACAATGAGCAGTTCTTC
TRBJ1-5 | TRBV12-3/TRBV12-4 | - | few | CASSSARSNQPQHF | TGTGCCAGCAGTTCAGCGAGGAGCAATCAGCCCCAGCATTTT
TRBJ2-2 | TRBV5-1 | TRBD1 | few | CASSGQGATGELFF | TGCGCCAGCAGCGGACAGGGAGCTACCGGGGAGCTGTTTTTT
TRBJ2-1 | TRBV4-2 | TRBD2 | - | CASSRSGSENNEQFF | TGTGCCAGCAGCCGTAGCGGGAGCGAGAACAATGAGCAGTTCTTC
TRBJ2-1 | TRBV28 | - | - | CASRTQQGLYNEQFF | TGTGCCAGCAGGACCCAGCAGGGGCTTTACAATGAGCAGTTCTTC
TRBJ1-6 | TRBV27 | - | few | CASRNAGLGNSPLHF | TGTGCCAGCAGGAACGCGGGCCTGGGGAATTCACCCCTCCACTTT
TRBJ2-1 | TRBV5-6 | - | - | CASSLGISDHRNEQFF | TGTGCCAGCAGCTTGGGTATTTCGGACCACCGCAATGAGCAGTTCTTC
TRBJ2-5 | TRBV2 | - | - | CASSEGALGETQYF | TGTGCCAGCAGTGAGGGAGCCCTAGGAGAGACCCAGTACTTC
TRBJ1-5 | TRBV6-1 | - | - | CASSEVTDHNQPQHF | TGTGCCAGCAGTGAAGTGACAGACCACAATCAGCCCCAGCATTTT
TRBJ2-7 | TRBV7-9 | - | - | CASSLGEGGYYEQYF | TGTGCCAGCAGCTTAGGCGAGGGCGGATACTACGAGCAGTACTTC
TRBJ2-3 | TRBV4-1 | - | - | CASSQGDLWSTQYF | TGCGCCAGCAGCCAGGGGGACCTTTGGAGTACGCAGTATTTT
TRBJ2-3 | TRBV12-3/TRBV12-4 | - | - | CASSLEEGADMQYF | TGTGCCAGCAGTTTAGAAGAGGGCGCAGATATGCAGTATTTT
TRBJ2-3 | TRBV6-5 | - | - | CASSYLLPVGTDTQYF | TGTGCCAGCAGTTACTTACTTCCGGTCGGCACAGATACGCAGTATTTT
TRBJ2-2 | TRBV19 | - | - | CASSIDNRLMNANTGELFF | TGTGCCAGTAGTATAGATAACAGGTTGATGAACGCGAACACCGGGGAGCTGTTTTTT
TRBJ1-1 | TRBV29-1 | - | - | CSIGSQNTEAFF | TGCAGCATTGGATCACAGAACACTGAAGCTTTCTTT
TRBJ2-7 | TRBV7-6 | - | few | CASSLERGPFYEQYF | TGTGCCAGCAGCTTAGAGAGGGGACCTTTCTACGAGCAGTACTTC
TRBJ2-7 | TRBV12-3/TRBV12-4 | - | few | CASSLATGVPYEQYF | TGTGCCAGCAGTTTAGCGACAGGCGTCCCCTACGAGCAGTACTTC
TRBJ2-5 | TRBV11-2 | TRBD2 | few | CASRSSFRGGQETQYF | TGTGCCAGCAGGTCTTCATTTCGGGGGGGCCAAGAGACCCAGTACTTC
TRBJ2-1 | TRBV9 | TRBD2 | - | CASSVGGSGGDEQFF | TGTGCCAGCAGCGTAGGTGGTAGCGGGGGGGATGAGCAGTTCTTC
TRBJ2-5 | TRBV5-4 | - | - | CASSTGNPKETQYF | TGTGCCAGCAGCACGGGGAACCCGAAAGAGACCCAGTACTTC
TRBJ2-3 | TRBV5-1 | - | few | CASTDRVSTDTQYF | TGCGCCAGCACCGACAGAGTTAGCACAGATACGCAGTATTTT
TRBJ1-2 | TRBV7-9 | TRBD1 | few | CASSLRDSILYGYTF | TGTGCCAGCAGCTTACGGGACAGTATTCTCTATGGCTACACCTTC
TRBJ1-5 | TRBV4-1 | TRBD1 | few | CASSQTGGNRQPQHF | TGCGCCAGCAGCCAAACAGGGGGGAATCGTCAGCCCCAGCATTTT
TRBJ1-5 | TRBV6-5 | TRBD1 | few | CASSRTGVDQPQHF | TGTGCCAGCAGTCGGACAGGGGTGGACCAGCCCCAGCATTTT
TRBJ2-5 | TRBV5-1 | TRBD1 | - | CASSSTGDSETQYF | TGCGCCAGCAGCTCAACAGGGGATAGCGAGACCCAGTACTTC
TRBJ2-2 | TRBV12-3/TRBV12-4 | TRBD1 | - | CASRRVQGSGELFF | TGTGCCAGCAGACGCGTACAGGGGTCCGGGGAGCTGTTTTTT
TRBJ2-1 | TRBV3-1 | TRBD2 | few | CASSQDWAGGGREQFF | TGTGCCAGCAGCCAAGATTGGGCCGGCGGGGGGCGTGAGCAGTTCTTC
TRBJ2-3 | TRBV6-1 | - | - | CASTLKKRGFNSDTQYF | TGTGCCAGCACCCTGAAGAAACGGGGGTTTAATTCAGATACGCAGTATTTT
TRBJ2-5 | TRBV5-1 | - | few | CASSLDRPETQYF | TGCGCCAGCAGCTTGGACCGACCGGAGACCCAGTACTTC
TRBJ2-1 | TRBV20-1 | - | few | CSATGSSYNEQFF | TGCAGTGCTACCGGAAGCTCCTACAATGAGCAGTTCTTC
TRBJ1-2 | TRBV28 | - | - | CASTPGRVQYGYTF | TGTGCCAGCACCCCGGGCAGGGTACAATATGGCTACACCTTC
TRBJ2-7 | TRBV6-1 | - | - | CASSEREGVYEQYF | TGTGCCAGCAGTGAAAGGGAAGGGGTATACGAGCAGTACTTC
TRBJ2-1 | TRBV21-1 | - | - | CASSTGTHSSYNEQFF | TGTGCCAGCAGCACCGGGACTCATAGCTCCTACAATGAGCAGTTCTTC
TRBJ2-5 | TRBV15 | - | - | CATSREGAPGETQYF | TGTGCCACCAGCAGAGAGGGGGCCCCGGGGGAGACCCAGTACTTC
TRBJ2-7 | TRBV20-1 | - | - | CCAPSRDKGTRVHEQYF | TGCTGTGCCCCTTCCCGGGACAAGGGGACTCGGGTCCACGAGCAGTACTTC
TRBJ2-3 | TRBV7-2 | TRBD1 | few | CASSLGPPGTGADTQYF | TGTGCCAGCAGCTTAGGTCCGCCCGGGACAGGGGCAGATACGCAGTATTTT
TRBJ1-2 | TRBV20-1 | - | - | CSARVRGRGYTF | TGCAGTGCTAGGGTCCGGGGCCGCGGCTACACCTTC
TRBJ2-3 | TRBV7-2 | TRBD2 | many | CASSPSGGRDTQYF | TGTGCCAGCAGCCCTTCGGGCGGGAGGGATACGCAGTATTTT
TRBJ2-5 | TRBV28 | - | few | CASSLWDARGIDF | TGTGCCAGCAGTTTATGGGACGCCCGGGGAATAGACTTC
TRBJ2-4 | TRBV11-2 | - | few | CASSLDRGSIQYF | TGTGCCAGCAGCTTAGATAGGGGGAGCATTCAGTACTTC
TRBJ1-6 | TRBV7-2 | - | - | CASSLTGRGGPPLHF | TGTGCCAGCAGCTTAACGGGCAGGGGAGGACCACCCCTCCACTTT
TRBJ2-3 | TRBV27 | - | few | CASSPIPPSTDTQYF | TGTGCCAGCAGTCCTATACCCCCTAGCACAGATACGCAGTATTTT
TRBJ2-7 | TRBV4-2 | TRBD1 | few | CASSQRDRANEQYF | TGTGCCAGCAGCCAAAGGGACAGGGCCAACGAGCAGTACTTC
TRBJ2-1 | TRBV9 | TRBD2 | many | CASSEAPGLAGFEQFF | TGTGCCAGCAGCGAGGCTCCGGGACTAGCGGGATTTGAGCAGTTCTTC